These T cell receptor beta chains were read from a single sample in a study of T cells after yellow fever vaccination. TCRdb ran MiXCR on the 5' RACE reads and lists one entry per CDR3 protein. The table lists some 500,000 distinct CDR3 sequences, 13% of them singletons. Sequences were derived from PBMCs, sampled on the day of the yellow fever booster vaccination. The receptor set was obtained from a man aged 30 to 39 who received the YFV17D yellow fever vaccine. Both conserved end residues are part of each CDR3. The D gene is left open where the match is weak. Clone size is not always given. Where it is, it says once, few, many or a class for expanded clones.

V	D	size	J	CDR3	DNA
TRBV11-2	NA	few	TRBJ1-3	CASSLLLGPGNTIYF	TGTGCCAGCAGCTTGTTATTGGGTCCTGGAAACACCATATATTTT
TRBV7-3	TRBD1	NA	TRBJ1-1	CASSLAGQANTEAFF	TGTGCCAGCAGCTTAGCGGGACAGGCGAACACTGAAGCTTTCTTT
TRBV30	TRBD1	few	TRBJ1-5	CAWSRGTGSPSGQPQHF	TGTGCCTGGAGCAGGGGGACAGGGAGCCCTTCGGGTCAGCCCCAGCATTTT
TRBV7-9	TRBD1	NA	TRBJ2-3	CASSPRQGATTDTQYF	TGTGCCAGCAGCCCCAGACAGGGGGCGACCACAGATACGCAGTATTTT
TRBV29-1	TRBD2	NA	TRBJ2-1	CSVRSGTSYNEQFF	TGCAGCGTGAGGAGCGGGACCTCCTACAATGAGCAGTTCTTC
TRBV18	TRBD1	few	TRBJ1-6	CASSPETGWNSPLHF	TGTGCCAGCTCACCCGAGACAGGGTGGAATTCACCCCTCCACTTT
TRBV3-1	NA	NA	TRBJ2-2	CASTPVLAGIGELFF	TGTGCCAGCACCCCCGTTTTGGCAGGGATCGGGGAGCTGTTTTTT
TRBV9	TRBD2	NA	TRBJ2-1	CASSVELAVNEQFF	TGTGCCAGCAGCGTAGAACTAGCGGTAAATGAGCAGTTCTTC
TRBV12-3/TRBV12-4	NA	few	TRBJ2-7	CASSFTVTYEQYF	TGTGCCAGCAGTTTCACCGTAACCTACGAGCAGTACTTC
TRBV5-1	NA	many	TRBJ1-2	CASSSAGYYGYTF	TGCGCCAGCAGCTCGGCGGGGTACTATGGCTACACCTTC
TRBV18	TRBD2	few	TRBJ2-7	CASSPSAGLVEQYF	TGTGCCAGCTCACCTTCAGCGGGACTGGTTGAGCAGTACTTC
TRBV20-1	NA	many	TRBJ2-7	CSARKVADEQYF	TGCAGTGCCCGGAAGGTAGCTGACGAGCAGTACTTC
TRBV5-4	TRBD2	NA	TRBJ2-2	CASSRLAGGMTGELFF	TGTGCCAGCAGCCGATTAGCGGGAGGAATGACCGGGGAGCTGTTTTTT
TRBV29-1	NA	many	TRBJ2-1	CSVVVAPSYNEQFF	TGCAGCGTTGTTGTGGCACCTTCCTACAATGAGCAGTTCTTC
TRBV28	TRBD2	few	TRBJ2-7	CASSSTSEFSYEQYF	TGTGCCAGCAGTTCTACTAGCGAGTTCTCCTACGAGCAGTACTTC
TRBV6-2/TRBV6-3	TRBD1	NA	TRBJ2-7	CASRYPGQGSYEQYF	TGTGCCAGCAGATATCCGGGACAGGGTTCTTACGAGCAGTACTTC
TRBV20-1	NA	few	TRBJ2-7	CSVNREQYF	TGCAGTGTTAATAGGGAGCAGTACTTC
TRBV20-1	NA	many	TRBJ2-7	CSAQRGAGDEQYF	TGCAGTGCCCAAAGGGGGGCTGGCGACGAGCAGTACTTC
TRBV29-1	NA	NA	TRBJ1-1	CSGLGLNTEAFF	TGCAGCGGATTGGGCTTGAACACTGAAGCTTTCTTT
TRBV7-3	NA	NA	TRBJ2-2	CASSPLVNHGELFF	TGTGCCAGCAGCCCTCTAGTGAATCACGGGGAGCTGTTTTTT
TRBV20-1	NA	few	TRBJ2-3	CSARRHSGTSTDTQYF	TGCAGTGCTAGACGGCATAGCGGAACTAGCACAGATACGCAGTATTTT
TRBV5-1	NA	NA	TRBJ1-2	CASSHDPGKAYGYTF	TGCGCCAGCAGTCATGACCCGGGGAAGGCCTATGGCTACACCTTC
TRBV11-2	TRBD1	NA	TRBJ2-6	CASSPGQGSSSGANVLTF	TGTGCCAGCAGCCCCGGACAGGGGTCTAGCTCTGGGGCCAACGTCCTGACTTTC
TRBV6-1	TRBD1	few	TRBJ1-6	CASRGQGSYNSPLHF	TGTGCCAGCAGGGGACAGGGGTCCTATAATTCACCCCTCCACTTT
TRBV7-3	NA	NA	TRBJ2-3	CASSSRGVGTDTQYF	TGTGCCAGCAGCTCGAGGGGTGTTGGCACAGATACGCAGTATTTT
TRBV7-9	NA	NA	TRBJ2-1	CASSLGRLDLYNEQFF	TGTGCCAGCAGCTTAGGACGACTTGATCTCTACAATGAGCAGTTCTTC
TRBV18	NA	NA	TRBJ1-1	CASSQPGRNTEAFF	TGTGCCAGCTCACAACCGGGAAGGAACACTGAAGCTTTCTTT
TRBV15	TRBD2	NA	TRBJ2-3	CATSSALAGVGLDTQYF	TGTGCCACCAGCAGTGCTCTAGCGGGAGTGGGTTTGGATACGCAGTATTTT
TRBV7-2	NA	few	TRBJ1-2	CASTNPPLYGYTF	TGTGCCAGCACCAACCCTCCCCTCTATGGCTACACCTTC
TRBV6-2/TRBV6-3	TRBD1	once	TRBJ1-5	CASSYFNNPGQGAADNQPQHF	TGTGCCAGCAGTTACTTTAATAACCCGGGACAGGGGGCCGCGGACAATCAGCCCCAGCATTTT
TRBV20-1	NA	NA	TRBJ2-7	CSARDPQGLGEQYF	TGCAGTGCTAGAGATCCGCAAGGCCTGGGCGAGCAGTACTTC
TRBV5-1	NA	NA	TRBJ2-7	CASSLGRAGSEQYF	TGCGCCAGCAGCTTGGGGAGGGCCGGCTCCGAGCAGTACTTC
TRBV24-1	NA	few	TRBJ2-1	CATSDPDRPYNEQFF	TGTGCCACCAGTGATCCCGATCGCCCCTACAATGAGCAGTTCTTC
TRBV6-1	NA	few	TRBJ1-1	CASNPGTPWTTEAFF	TGTGCCAGCAATCCGGGGACTCCGTGGACCACTGAAGCTTTCTTT
TRBV5-6	TRBD1	few	TRBJ2-2	CASSSGQGIAGELFF	TGTGCCTCCTCCTCAGGACAGGGTATTGCCGGGGAGCTGTTTTTT
TRBV7-2	TRBD2	NA	TRBJ2-3	CASSFTGTTFSTDTQYF	TGTGCCAGCAGCTTTACCGGGACTACATTTTCAACAGATACGCAGTATTTT
TRBV27	NA	NA	TRBJ2-7	CASSLQLATHEQYF	TGTGCCAGCAGTTTGCAACTAGCTACCCACGAGCAGTACTTC
TRBV20-1	TRBD1	few	TRBJ1-2	CSEPQGDGYTF	TGCAGTGAACCGCAGGGGGACGGCTACACCTTC
TRBV20-1	TRBD2	many	TRBJ2-1	CSVISGRFNEQFF	TGCAGTGTTATTAGCGGGAGATTTAATGAGCAGTTCTTC
TRBV15	TRBD1	NA	TRBJ2-7	CATSKGGQEFSYEQYF	TGTGCCACCAGCAAGGGCGGACAGGAATTCTCCTACGAGCAGTACTTC